The T cell receptor (beta chain) under discussion was sequenced for a study of shared clonotypes between healthy human individuals. CDR1 is KGHSH, CDR2 LQKENI, per germline. V gave up 3 bases and J gave up 3 bases; unmatched junction bases: 5. The CDR3 length is 16 residues. This clone was detected only once. Repertoires were generated with immunoSEQ multiplex PCR, while TCRdb's copy carries only in-frame clones and drops some. This table has some 2.1 million clones, 85% to 95% appearing once. The sequence came from a man aged 18-30 years in good health. The sample comprised naive CD4+ T cells sorted from blood. Subset in this sample: CD45RA+ positively selected. V and J are TRBV18 and TRBJ1-3; 10 bases line up with TRBD1. The DNA of the CDR3 is TGTGCCAGCTCACCGGTGACAGGGGGCAATGGAAACACCATATATTTT. Translation: CASSPVTGGNGNTIYF.